A selection of T cell receptor beta chains follows, all from one sample in a study of control samples from healthy donors and cancer patients. Clones were sequenced by immunoSEQ multiplex PCR, and TCRdb holds only the in-frame ones, with some missing. Found here are approximately 150,000 clones, roughly 95% of them singletons; the top ten hold 0.85% to 1.3%. What was sequenced was blood. The receptors were sampled from a woman aged 25 to 39 in good health. Both conserved end residues are part of each CDR3. A D gene is named only where the DNA matches it firmly. Size is omitted from some rows. Given values are once, few, many or a class for expanded clones.

cdr3_length: 17
d_call: TRBD1
v_call: TRBV13
clone_size: -
j_call: TRBJ2-1
cdr3_nt: TGTGCCAGCAGCTTAGACCTTCTTGGGACAGGGGACAATGAGCAGTTCTTC
cdr3_aa: CASSLDLLGTGDNEQFF

cdr3_length: 15
d_call: -
v_call: TRBV6-5
clone_size: -
j_call: TRBJ1-5
cdr3_nt: TGTGCCAGCAAGGCAGGAGACTTTAGCAATCAGCCCCAGCATTTT
cdr3_aa: CASKAGDFSNQPQHF

cdr3_length: 15
d_call: TRBD2
v_call: TRBV7-2
clone_size: -
j_call: TRBJ2-1
cdr3_nt: TGTGCCAGCAGGTTAGCGGGAGGTTCCTACAATGAGCAGTTCTTC
cdr3_aa: CASRLAGGSYNEQFF

cdr3_length: 16
d_call: -
v_call: TRBV3-1/TRBV3-2
clone_size: -
j_call: TRBJ1-6
cdr3_nt: TGTGCCAGCAGCTATAGGGACACCAGCTATAATTCACCCCTCCACTTT
cdr3_aa: CASSYRDTSYNSPLHF

cdr3_length: 15
d_call: -
v_call: TRBV7-8
clone_size: -
j_call: TRBJ1-2
cdr3_nt: TGTGCCAGCAGTGAGAACAGGGCAGCTAACTATGGCTACACCTTC
cdr3_aa: CASSENRAANYGYTF

cdr3_length: 12
d_call: -
v_call: TRBV2
clone_size: -
j_call: TRBJ1-2
cdr3_nt: TGTGCCAGCAAGGAGGGGGGGAACGGCTACACCTTC
cdr3_aa: CASKEGGNGYTF

cdr3_length: 14
d_call: TRBD2
v_call: TRBV6-5
clone_size: -
j_call: TRBJ2-1
cdr3_nt: TGTGCCAGCAGTTCGAGCGGGAACTACAATGAGCAGTTCTTC
cdr3_aa: CASSSSGNYNEQFF

cdr3_length: 15
d_call: -
v_call: TRBV9
clone_size: -
j_call: TRBJ2-1
cdr3_nt: TGTGCCAGCAGCGGTACAGTGTCCCACTACAATGAGCAGTTCTTC
cdr3_aa: CASSGTVSHYNEQFF

cdr3_length: 13
d_call: TRBD1
v_call: TRBV29-1
clone_size: -
j_call: TRBJ1-2
cdr3_nt: TGCAGCGTTGGTCCGGGACAGAACTATGGCTACACCTTC
cdr3_aa: CSVGPGQNYGYTF

cdr3_length: 16
d_call: TRBD1
v_call: TRBV10-3
clone_size: -
j_call: TRBJ2-1
cdr3_nt: TGTGCCATCAGTGATCTTCCGGGGGACAGGGCTAAGGAGCAGTTCTTC
cdr3_aa: CAISDLPGDRAKEQFF

cdr3_length: 15
d_call: -
v_call: TRBV6-5
clone_size: -
j_call: TRBJ1-2
cdr3_nt: TGTGCCAGCAGTTACTCGATGGCGAATCAGCGTGGCTACACCTTC
cdr3_aa: CASSYSMANQRGYTF

cdr3_length: 13
d_call: -
v_call: TRBV4-1
clone_size: -
j_call: TRBJ1-1
cdr3_nt: TGCGCCAGCAGCCACAGGGAATTCACTGAAGCTTTCTTT
cdr3_aa: CASSHREFTEAFF

cdr3_length: 16
d_call: TRBD2
v_call: TRBV29-1
clone_size: -
j_call: TRBJ2-7
cdr3_nt: TGCAGCGTTCATGCCGGTGGGGCGGGAGATCTGGGGGAGCAGTACTTC
cdr3_aa: CSVHAGGAGDLGEQYF

cdr3_length: 14
d_call: -
v_call: TRBV6-1
clone_size: -
j_call: TRBJ1-2
cdr3_nt: TGTGCCAGCAGTGATACCCGGGGAGGTGGTAGCTACACCTTC
cdr3_aa: CASSDTRGGGSYTF

cdr3_length: 19
d_call: -
v_call: TRBV3-1/TRBV3-2
clone_size: -
j_call: TRBJ1-1
cdr3_nt: TGTGCCAGCAGCTCCCCGGCCGGACGGGTCACGACGAGAGGCACTGAAGCTTTCTTT
cdr3_aa: CASSSPAGRVTTRGTEAFF

cdr3_length: 15
d_call: TRBD2
v_call: TRBV4-1
clone_size: -
j_call: TRBJ2-1
cdr3_nt: TGCGCCAGCAGCCCCCCTAGCGGGGGCTACAATGAGCAGTTCTTC
cdr3_aa: CASSPPSGGYNEQFF

cdr3_length: 13
d_call: TRBD1
v_call: TRBV5-1
clone_size: -
j_call: TRBJ1-6
cdr3_nt: TGCGCCAGCAGCTCTGGGACAGGGACACCCCTCCACTTT
cdr3_aa: CASSSGTGTPLHF

cdr3_length: 17
d_call: TRBD2
v_call: TRBV4-2
clone_size: -
j_call: TRBJ2-1
cdr3_nt: TGTGCCAGCAGCCAAGAAACTAGCGGGAGTTCCTACAATGAGCAGTTCTTC
cdr3_aa: CASSQETSGSSYNEQFF

cdr3_length: 15
d_call: -
v_call: TRBV5-5
clone_size: once
j_call: TRBJ2-7
cdr3_nt: TGTGCCAGCAGTTGGGGACAGCCGGGGGAGTACGAGCAGTACTTC
cdr3_aa: CASSWGQPGEYEQYF

cdr3_length: 15
d_call: TRBD1
v_call: TRBV6-6
clone_size: -
j_call: TRBJ2-5
cdr3_nt: TGTGCCAGCAGTACCCTTGGACAGGGCTGGGAGACCCAGTACTTC
cdr3_aa: CASSTLGQGWETQYF

cdr3_length: 21
d_call: -
v_call: TRBV28
clone_size: few
j_call: TRBJ2-2
cdr3_nt: TGTGCCAGCAGTTGGAGGCCATTTTGGACCAGGGTTATCGTAGACACCGGGGAGCTGTTTTTT
cdr3_aa: CASSWRPFWTRVIVDTGELFF

cdr3_length: 13
d_call: -
v_call: TRBV18
clone_size: -
j_call: TRBJ1-5
cdr3_nt: TGTGCCAGCTCCCCAGACAGTTATCAGCCCCAGCATTTT
cdr3_aa: CASSPDSYQPQHF

cdr3_length: 13
d_call: -
v_call: TRBV30
clone_size: -
j_call: TRBJ2-7
cdr3_nt: TGTGCCTGGAGTGTACTTCGGGGGTACGAGCAGTACTTC
cdr3_aa: CAWSVLRGYEQYF

cdr3_length: 12
d_call: -
v_call: TRBV18
clone_size: -
j_call: TRBJ2-1
cdr3_nt: TGTGCCAGCTCACCACCAGGGAATGAGCAGTTCTTC
cdr3_aa: CASSPPGNEQFF

cdr3_length: 13
d_call: -
v_call: TRBV5-1
clone_size: -
j_call: TRBJ2-7
cdr3_nt: TGCGCCAGCAGCTTGGGTTCGGCGGGGGAGCAGTACTTC
cdr3_aa: CASSLGSAGEQYF

cdr3_length: 16
d_call: TRBD1
v_call: TRBV15
clone_size: once
j_call: TRBJ1-3
cdr3_nt: TGTGCCACCAGCAGTGGGGACAGGGGGTTTGGAAACACCATATATTTT
cdr3_aa: CATSSGDRGFGNTIYF

cdr3_length: 16
d_call: -
v_call: TRBV5-1
clone_size: once
j_call: TRBJ2-1
cdr3_nt: TGCGCCAGCAGCTTGGTAGCTACCCTCTCCTACAATGAGCAGTTCTTC
cdr3_aa: CASSLVATLSYNEQFF

cdr3_length: 14
d_call: -
v_call: TRBV2
clone_size: -
j_call: TRBJ1-2
cdr3_nt: TGTGCCAGCAGTGAAGTGAGGGTAGGGTATGGCTACACCTTC
cdr3_aa: CASSEVRVGYGYTF

cdr3_length: 13
d_call: -
v_call: TRBV11-1
clone_size: -
j_call: TRBJ1-2
cdr3_nt: TGTGCCAGCAGGCAAAGGGGTGGCCATGGCTACACCTTC
cdr3_aa: CASRQRGGHGYTF

cdr3_length: 12
d_call: -
v_call: TRBV9
clone_size: once
j_call: TRBJ1-2
cdr3_nt: TGTGCCAGCAGTGAGATAAACTATGGCTACACCTTC
cdr3_aa: CASSEINYGYTF

cdr3_length: 12
d_call: -
v_call: TRBV5-1
clone_size: -
j_call: TRBJ2-1
cdr3_nt: TGCGCCAGCAGCTTGGGACCAGACGAGCAGTTCTTC
cdr3_aa: CASSLGPDEQFF

cdr3_length: 15
d_call: TRBD1
v_call: TRBV5-1
clone_size: -
j_call: TRBJ2-1
cdr3_nt: TGCGCCAGCAGCATTCCGGGACAGGGGCGAAATGAGCAGTTCTTC
cdr3_aa: CASSIPGQGRNEQFF

cdr3_length: 14
d_call: TRBD1
v_call: TRBV7-9
clone_size: -
j_call: TRBJ2-7
cdr3_nt: TGTGCCAGCAGCCCTACGGACAGGGGAAACGAGCAGTACTTC
cdr3_aa: CASSPTDRGNEQYF

cdr3_length: 17
d_call: TRBD2
v_call: TRBV10-3
clone_size: -
j_call: TRBJ2-1
cdr3_nt: TGTGCCATCAGTGACCAGCCGGGACTAGCAATCTACAATGAGCAGTTCTTC
cdr3_aa: CAISDQPGLAIYNEQFF

cdr3_length: 15
d_call: -
v_call: TRBV3-1/TRBV3-2
clone_size: -
j_call: TRBJ1-5
cdr3_nt: TGTGCCAGCAGCCAGGACGGGACGGAATATCAGCCCCAGCATTTT
cdr3_aa: CASSQDGTEYQPQHF

cdr3_length: 16
d_call: TRBD1
v_call: TRBV5-8
clone_size: -
j_call: TRBJ1-4
cdr3_nt: TGTGCCAGCAGCTTGGATCCGGGACAGGCGAATGAAAAACTGTTTTTT
cdr3_aa: CASSLDPGQANEKLFF

cdr3_length: 14
d_call: TRBD1
v_call: TRBV10-3
clone_size: -
j_call: TRBJ2-3
cdr3_nt: TGTGCCATCAGTGGGACAGGGACCACAGATACGCAGTATTTT
cdr3_aa: CAISGTGTTDTQYF